Listed below are T cell receptor beta chains from one sample, sequenced in a study of T cells in Graves' hyperthyroidism and ophthalmopathy. TCRdb recomputed calls from the multiplex PCR reads with MiXCR, one row per CDR3 protein. Of fewer than 350,000 distinct CDR3 sequences listed, approximately 22% were seen once; the top ten hold around 45%. Sequenced: blood. The receptors here all came from a woman aged 45-60 years with Graves' hyperthyroidism. Each CDR3 is given with its conserved first and last residue. Fields, in order: clone size, V gene, CDR3 protein. Clone size appears in some rows only: once, few, many, or a class for an expanded clone.

.	TRBV28	CASSRQGGHQETQYF
.	TRBV19	CASSMGPSLIYNEQFF
few	TRBV28	CASSFFGGGGTEAFF
.	TRBV19	CASSIGGWGNTEAFF
.	TRBV28	CASSFRGGTAGEKLFF
many	TRBV10-3	CAISESIYRGRDTEAFF
few	TRBV28	CASSLLPGELFF
.	TRBV29-1	CSVGSGEPYEQYF
.	TRBV6-5	CASSYSNRAPGEQFF
once	TRBV12-3/TRBV12-4	CASSARLAVNTDTQYF
few	TRBV28	CASSPYQLHEQYF
few	TRBV12-3/TRBV12-4	CASSPTGGGGVEQYF
few	TRBV14	CASSQDLVETQYF
.	TRBV28	CASSFSGRNEQFF
.	TRBV7-9	CASSFTSARTEAFF
.	TRBV5-1	CASSPDGLVSAPQHF
few	TRBV20-1	CSASSTGASTDTQYF
many	TRBV20-1	CSAKQGGGLTEAFF
many	TRBV19	CASSTRTDTQYF
many	TRBV20-1	CSAQATLNYGYTF
many	TRBV20-1	CSASGLGSSYEQYF
many	TRBV6-1	CASSKGLSSTDTQYF
many	TRBV7-3	CASSLRPHDQGKNIQYF
many	TRBV5-1	CASSPGTGRGEQYF
.	TRBV10-2	CASSVDKSPSTDTQYF
many	TRBV29-1	CSVLDKTNYGYTF
.	TRBV20-1	CSAPTGASSYGYTF
many	TRBV19	CASSIDGTGGTYEQYF
many	TRBV5-1	CASSRRQETTEAFF
few	TRBV7-2	CASRLAGFNQPQHF
many	TRBV28	CASSVISGIGGYTF
few	TRBV5-1	CASSLGGGQAYEQYF
.	TRBV20-1	CSARLVVAGDQETQYF
many	TRBV20-1	CSARTAFSYGYTF
many	TRBV3-1	CASSQAGAYNEQFF
many	TRBV5-1	CASKEDLLGSYEQYF
.	TRBV10-3	CAISRGARGDEQFF
many	TRBV5-1	CASSSRTGWDEQFF
.	TRBV11-3	CASSLEGQLYTGELFF
many	TRBV30	CAWSVLNYGYTF
.	TRBV5-4	CASSYDSGTYNEQFF
few	TRBV29-1	CSGTVSYEQYF
.	TRBV7-9	CASSKTGGSGELLF
few	TRBV15	CATSRGGTGAGNTIYF
many	TRBV12-3/TRBV12-4	CASAQADGQPQHF
many	TRBV6-1	CASSYIQKNNSPLHF
many	TRBV6-1	CASSSLKTGYQETQYF
few	TRBV9	CASSVDPGLTQETQYF